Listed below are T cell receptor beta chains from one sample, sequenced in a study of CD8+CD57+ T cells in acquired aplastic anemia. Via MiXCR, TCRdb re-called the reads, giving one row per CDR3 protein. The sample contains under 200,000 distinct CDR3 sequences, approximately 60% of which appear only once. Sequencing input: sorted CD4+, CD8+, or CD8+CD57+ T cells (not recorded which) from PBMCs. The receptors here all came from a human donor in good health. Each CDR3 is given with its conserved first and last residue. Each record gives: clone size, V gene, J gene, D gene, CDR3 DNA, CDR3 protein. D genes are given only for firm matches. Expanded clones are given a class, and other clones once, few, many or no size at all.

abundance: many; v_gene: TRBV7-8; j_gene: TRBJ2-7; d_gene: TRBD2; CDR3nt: TGTGCCAGCAGCTGGGGGATTACACTAGCGGACGACGAGCAGTACTTC; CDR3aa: CASSWGITLADDEQYF
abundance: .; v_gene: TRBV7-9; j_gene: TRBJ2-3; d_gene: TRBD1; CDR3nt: TGTGCCAGCGGCTTAACGAGGACAGGAGGCACAGATACGCAGTATTTT; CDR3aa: CASGLTRTGGTDTQYF
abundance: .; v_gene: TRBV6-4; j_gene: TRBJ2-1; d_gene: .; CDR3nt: TGTGCCAGCAGCGCAGTGGCGGGGAATCACAATGAGCAGTTCTTC; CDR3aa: CASSAVAGNHNEQFF
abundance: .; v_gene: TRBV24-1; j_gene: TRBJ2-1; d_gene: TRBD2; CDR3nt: TGTGCCACCAGGCCTTCTAGCGGGGGGGCCTGGGGTGAGCAGTTCTTC; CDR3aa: CATRPSSGGAWGEQFF
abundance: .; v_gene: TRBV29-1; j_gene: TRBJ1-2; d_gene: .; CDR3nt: TGCAGCGGCGGCGAGGACATAACTAACTATGGCTACACCTTC; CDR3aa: CSGGEDITNYGYTF
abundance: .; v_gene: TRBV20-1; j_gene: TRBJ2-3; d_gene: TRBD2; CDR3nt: TGCAGTGCTAGACGACTAGCTGGCACAGATACGCAGTATTTT; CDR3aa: CSARRLAGTDTQYF
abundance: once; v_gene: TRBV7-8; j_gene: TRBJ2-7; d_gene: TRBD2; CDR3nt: TGTGCCACCAGTGGGGGACTAGCGGGAGTCGTGTACGAGCAGTACTTC; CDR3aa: CATSGGLAGVVYEQYF
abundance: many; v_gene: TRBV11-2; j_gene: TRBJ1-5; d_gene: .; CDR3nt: TGTGCCAGCAGCTTAGAGATAGGCGTCAATCAGCCCCAGCATTTT; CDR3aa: CASSLEIGVNQPQHF
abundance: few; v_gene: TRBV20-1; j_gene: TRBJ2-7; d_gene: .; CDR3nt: TGCAGTGCTAGAGATTTGGGGCTGGTTTCCAGCTACGAGCAGTACTTC; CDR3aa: CSARDLGLVSSYEQYF
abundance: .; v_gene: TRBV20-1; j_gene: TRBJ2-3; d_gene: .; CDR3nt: TGCAGTCCCTTGGGGCCCCGGTGGGATAGCACAGATACGCAGTATTTT; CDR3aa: CSPLGPRWDSTDTQYF
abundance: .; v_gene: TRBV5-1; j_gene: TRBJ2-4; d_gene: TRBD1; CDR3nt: TGCGCCAGCAGCTCGAACCGGGACAGAGAAAACATTCAGTACTTC; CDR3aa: CASSSNRDRENIQYF
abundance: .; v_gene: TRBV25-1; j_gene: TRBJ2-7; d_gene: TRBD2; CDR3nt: TGTGCCAGCAGTCCCACGGGGGGTGCGAGGCGGAAGCAGTACTTC; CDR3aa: CASSPTGGARRKQYF
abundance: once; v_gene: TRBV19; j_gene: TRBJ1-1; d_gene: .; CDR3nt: TGTGCCAGTAGTCCCCGGACAGAGCTGAACACTGAAGCTTTCTTT; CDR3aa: CASSPRTELNTEAFF
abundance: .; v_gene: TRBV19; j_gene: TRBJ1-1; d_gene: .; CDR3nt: TGTGCCAGTAGTATAGCGGCAACCAACACTGAAGCTTTCTTT; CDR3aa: CASSIAATNTEAFF
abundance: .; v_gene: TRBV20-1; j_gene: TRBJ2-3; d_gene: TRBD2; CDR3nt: TGCAGTGCTAACCCTAGCGGGGGGGCCGGGACAGATACGCAGTATTTT; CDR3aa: CSANPSGGAGTDTQYF
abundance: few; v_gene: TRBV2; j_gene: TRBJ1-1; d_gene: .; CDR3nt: TGTGCCAGCAGTGAGGGGACCTTGAACACTGAAGCTTTCTTT; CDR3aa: CASSEGTLNTEAFF
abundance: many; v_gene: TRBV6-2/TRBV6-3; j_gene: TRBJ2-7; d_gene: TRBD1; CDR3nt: TGTGCCAGCAGTTACCCAGGGGGCGTCTCCTACGAGCAGTACTTC; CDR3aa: CASSYPGGVSYEQYF
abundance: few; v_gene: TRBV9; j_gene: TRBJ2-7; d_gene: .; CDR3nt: TGTGCCAGCAGCGTAGCTGAAGGAGCCTACGAGCAGTACTTC; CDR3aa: CASSVAEGAYEQYF